The rows below give T cell receptor beta chains drawn from one sample of a study of CD8+ T cells in alopecia areata. Sequencing used immunoSEQ multiplex PCR; TCRdb keeps in-frame clones, though not all of them. The profile shows 250,000 to 350,000 clones, 50% to 75% of them singletons. Sequencing was performed on CD4+ T cells sorted from blood, taken around week 54, from a patient treated with tofacitinib. These receptors were taken from a human donor with alopecia areata. Each CDR3 is given with its conserved first and last residue. Each record gives: D gene, J gene, clone size, V gene, CDR3 protein, CDR3 DNA. A D gene is named only where the DNA matches it firmly. Not every row has a clone size; where given, it reads once, few, many or a size class.

NA	TRBJ2-1	NA	TRBV4-1	CASSQPQGHEQFF	TGCGCCAGCAGCCAACCACAGGGTCATGAGCAGTTCTTC
TRBD2	TRBJ2-1	NA	TRBV29-1	CSVILAGGSEQFF	TGCAGCGTCATCTTAGCGGGGGGGTCGGAGCAGTTCTTC
NA	TRBJ2-7	NA	TRBV10-3	CAIKAGNEQYF	TGTGCCATCAAGGCAGGGAACGAGCAGTACTTC
NA	TRBJ2-3	NA	TRBV25-1	CASRGTGQYF	TGTGCCAGCAGAGGCACCGGACAGTATTTT
NA	TRBJ2-3	NA	TRBV5-4	CASSLTSTDTQYF	TGTGCCAGCAGCTTAACTAGCACAGATACGCAGTATTTT
NA	TRBJ2-7	NA	TRBV2	CASNTGTGAEQYF	TGTGCCAGCAACACCGGTACCGGCGCAGAGCAGTACTTC
NA	TRBJ2-5	few	TRBV6-1	CASSEDRFGTGETQYF	TGTGCCAGCAGTGAAGACAGGTTCGGCACTGGGGAGACCCAGTACTTC
TRBD1	TRBJ1-2	few	TRBV5-1	CASSLRTGLKNGYTF	TGCGCCAGCAGCCTCCGGACAGGGCTGAAGAATGGCTACACCTTC
NA	TRBJ2-7	few	TRBV5-4	CASSPTGTREQYF	TGTGCCAGCAGCCCCACTGGGACCCGAGAGCAGTACTTC
NA	TRBJ1-5	few	TRBV14	CASSQDSYQPQHF	TGTGCCAGCAGCCAGGACAGTTATCAGCCCCAGCATTTT
NA	TRBJ1-5	NA	TRBV7-9	CASSLNSNQPQHF	TGTGCCAGCAGCTTAAATAGCAATCAGCCCCAGCATTTT
TRBD1	TRBJ1-5	NA	TRBV7-2	CASSSTGELQPQHF	TGTGCCAGCAGCTCGACAGGGGAGTTACAGCCCCAGCATTTT
TRBD1	TRBJ1-1	few	TRBV7-9	CASTEQGDTEAFF	TGTGCCAGCACCGAACAGGGGGACACTGAAGCTTTCTTT
NA	TRBJ1-6	few	TRBV6-5	CASSYSSRGYNSPLHF	TGTGCCAGCAGTTACTCGAGTCGCGGCTATAATTCACCCCTCCACTTT
NA	TRBJ2-1	once	TRBV18	CASSKGDDEQFF	TGTGCCAGCTCGAAGGGGGACGATGAGCAGTTCTTC
TRBD2	TRBJ2-3	few	TRBV7-9	CASSLVAGQFFSTDTQYF	TGTGCCAGCAGCTTAGTAGCGGGCCAATTCTTTAGCACAGATACGCAGTATTTT
NA	TRBJ1-4	NA	TRBV6-5	CASSYTRGATNEKLFF	TGTGCCAGCAGTTACACTCGGGGCGCAACTAATGAAAAACTGTTTTTT
NA	TRBJ2-7	few	TRBV5-6	CASNNQGGYEQYF	TGTGCCAGCAACAACCAAGGGGGGTACGAGCAGTACTTC
NA	TRBJ2-2	few	TRBV29-1	CSVVAGEGLSTGELFF	TGCAGCGTTGTAGCAGGGGAGGGGCTTTCCACCGGGGAGCTGTTTTTT
NA	TRBJ2-1	NA	TRBV7-6	CASSLGGGTGGGEQFF	TGTGCCAGCAGCTTAGGCGGGGGCACCGGGGGAGGTGAGCAGTTCTTC
TRBD1	TRBJ1-4	NA	TRBV30	CAWRGQGGEKLFF	TGTGCCTGGAGGGGACAGGGGGGCGAAAAACTGTTTTTT
NA	TRBJ2-2	NA	TRBV11-2	CASSLGVPPRWHTGELFF	TGTGCCAGCAGCTTAGGAGTCCCCCCTCGGTGGCACACCGGGGAGCTGTTTTTT
TRBD2	TRBJ2-3	NA	TRBV5-1	CASSTTSGGFTDTQYF	TGCGCCAGCAGCACGACTAGCGGGGGGTTCACAGATACGCAGTATTTT
TRBD2	TRBJ2-3	few	TRBV6-1	CASRVAGGLTDTQYF	TGTGCCAGCAGGGTAGCGGGGGGCCTCACAGATACGCAGTATTTT
NA	TRBJ1-4	NA	TRBV29-1	CSVAEDLEKLFF	TGCAGCGTGGCAGAGGACTTGGAAAAACTGTTTTTT
TRBD1	TRBJ2-7	once	TRBV5-6	CASSRDRGFSYEQYF	TGTGCCAGCAGTCGGGACAGGGGATTCTCCTACGAGCAGTACTTC
NA	TRBJ2-7	NA	TRBV7-6	CASSPLRGASSYEQYF	TGTGCCAGCAGCCCCCTCCGAGGGGCGAGCTCCTACGAGCAGTACTTC
TRBD1	TRBJ1-2	NA	TRBV6-5	CASSTGGTGRDGYTF	TGTGCCAGCAGTACCGGGGGGACAGGGAGGGATGGCTACACCTTC
TRBD1	TRBJ2-2	few	TRBV30	CAAGTGNTGELFF	TGTGCCGCGGGGACAGGGAACACCGGGGAGCTGTTTTTT
NA	TRBJ2-3	NA	TRBV29-1	CSVPSRPGAYTDTQYF	TGCAGCGTACCCAGCCGCCCAGGGGCCTACACAGATACGCAGTATTTT
NA	TRBJ1-6	NA	TRBV15	CATSFANSPLHF	TGTGCCACCAGCTTTGCCAATTCACCCCTCCACTTT
NA	TRBJ1-1	NA	TRBV29-1	CSVEGVNTEAFF	TGCAGCGTTGAAGGGGTGAACACTGAAGCTTTCTTT
NA	TRBJ2-6	NA	TRBV23-1	CASSQSRGIVDLSGANVLTF	TGCGCCAGCAGTCAATCGCGGGGCATTGTCGACCTGAGTGGGGCCAACGTCCTGACTTTC
NA	TRBJ1-1	NA	TRBV30	CAWERAEAFF	TGTGCCTGGGAAAGGGCTGAAGCTTTCTTT
TRBD1	TRBJ2-7	once	TRBV29-1	CSVGTGPTYEQYF	TGCAGCGTTGGGACAGGACCTACCTACGAGCAGTACTTC
NA	TRBJ1-1	NA	TRBV30	CAWRTVVAFF	TGTGCCTGGAGAACGGTGGTAGCTTTCTTT
NA	TRBJ2-1	NA	TRBV4-1	CASSQEVGQTYNEQFF	TGCGCCAGCAGCCAAGAGGTCGGGCAGACCTACAATGAGCAGTTCTTC
NA	TRBJ2-3	few	TRBV25-1	CASSDPRGTDTQYF	TGTGCCAGCAGTGATCCCAGGGGCACAGATACGCAGTATTTT
TRBD1	TRBJ1-2	NA	TRBV6-5	CASYRDRGGYTF	TGTGCCAGCTACCGGGACAGGGGTGGCTACACCTTC
NA	TRBJ1-6	once	TRBV4-1	CASSQAGSQIYNSPLHF	TGCGCCAGCAGCCAAGCGGGATCCCAGATTTATAATTCACCCCTCCACTTT
NA	TRBJ2-5	few	TRBV21-1	CASSNGILRETQYF	TGTGCCAGCAGCAACGGGATCCTCCGAGAGACCCAGTACTTC
NA	TRBJ1-5	few	TRBV30	CAWSLDNTNQPQHF	TGTGCCTGGAGCCTGGACAACACAAATCAGCCCCAGCATTTT
NA	TRBJ2-3	few	TRBV5-1	CASSGGGGADTQYF	TGCGCCAGCAGCGGCGGTGGAGGGGCAGATACGCAGTATTTT
TRBD1	TRBJ2-4	NA	TRBV6-5	CASRQGTAKNIQYF	TGTGCCAGCAGACAGGGGACGGCCAAAAACATTCAGTACTTC
TRBD2	TRBJ2-2	NA	TRBV6-6	CASSNSGGRAGELFF	TGTGCCAGCAGCAATAGCGGGGGGCGTGCCGGGGAGCTGTTTTTT
NA	TRBJ2-4	NA	TRBV5-1	CASSIRDGVNIQYF	TGCGCCAGCAGCATCCGGGACGGGGTAAACATTCAGTACTTC
TRBD1	TRBJ2-7	NA	TRBV29-1	CSVETGGYEQYF	TGCAGCGTTGAAACAGGGGGATACGAGCAGTACTTC
NA	TRBJ1-6	NA	TRBV29-1	CSVRDSYNSPLHF	TGCAGCGTGCGGGACTCCTATAATTCACCCCTCCACTTT
TRBD1	TRBJ2-3	few	TRBV5-1	CASSLVVTGGGDTQYF	TGCGCCAGCAGCTTGGTGGTGACAGGGGGCGGAGATACGCAGTATTTT
TRBD2	TRBJ2-7	NA	TRBV30	CAWSVLGASGVYEQYF	TGTGCCTGGAGTGTACTGGGAGCTAGCGGGGTCTACGAGCAGTACTTC
NA	TRBJ1-5	NA	TRBV30	CAWSGGEGQPQHF	TGTGCCTGGAGTGGGGGGGAAGGTCAGCCCCAGCATTTT
NA	TRBJ1-6	NA	TRBV30	CAWSVGRSGSPLHF	TGTGCCTGGAGTGTAGGTAGAAGCGGTTCACCCCTCCACTTT